These 23 T cell receptor beta chains came from one sample sequenced in a study of blood T cell repertoires in COVID-19. Generated by immunoSEQ multiplex PCR, the TCRdb table keeps only in-frame clones and is missing some. The sample has 150,000 to 200,000 clones; roughly 70% are singletons. Sequenced input: peripheral blood. The source of these receptors is a woman of 80 years or more with acute or convalescent COVID-19.

The chain has TRBV28 and TRBJ1-2; 7 nucleotides line up with TRBD1. This CDR3 has 13 residues. V trimming: 6 bases; J trimming: 3 bases; junction bases outside the gene matches: 4. Germline V lookup: CDR1 MDHEN, CDR2 SYDVKM. The CDR3 loop reads CASSVQGYYGYTF. DNA for the CDR3: TGTGCCAGCAGCGTACAGGGGTACTATGGCTACACCTTC.

CDR3 residues: CASSTGASNQPQHF. DNA of the CDR3: TGCGCCAGCAGCACAGGTGCTAGCAATCAGCCCCAGCATTTT. The chain links TRBV5-1 to TRBJ1-5; possible D gene TRBD1, 5 bases. The CDR3 has 14 residues. Germline V gene data show CDR1 as SGHRS and CDR2 as YFSETQ. Trimming pared 4 bases from V and 0 bases from J, leaving 8 bases between.

The rearrangement uses TRBV10-1 and TRBJ1-1, with D possibly matching TRBD1 (6 bases). Trimming cost V 7 bases and J 3 bases, with 12 bases left between them. Germline V CDR1 and CDR2: WNHNN, SYGVQD (reference sequence). CDR3 size: 13 residues. This CDR3 reads CASTSQGDTEAFF. CDR3 in DNA: TGCGCCAGCACATCACAGGGAGACACTGAAGCTTTCTTT.

This clone turned up a few times. The chain employs TRBV28 and TRBJ1-4; TRBD1 is a possible D gene (5 bases). The CDR3 length is 19 residues. The V and J ends lost 4 bases and 3 bases respectively, with 24 bases between them. CDR1 and CDR2 (germline): MDHEN, SYDVKM. The CDR3 region has the DNA TGTGCCAGCAGTTCTTTTGGGGCACAGGCCGGTATAGCTAATGAAAAACTGTTTTTT. The encoded protein is CASSSFGAQAGIANEKLFF.

This sequence joins TRBV2 and TRBJ1-1; tentatively, D is TRBD1 (5 bases). The V gene lost 4 bases and the J gene lost 9 bases, with 15 bases spanning the gap. The V gene's germline CDR1 is SNHLY and CDR2 FYNNEI. The CDR3 has 13 residues. CDR3 sequence reads: CASSVTVGTQAFF. CDR3 nucleotide sequence: TGTGCCAGCAGTGTGACAGTCGGCACGCAAGCTTTCTTT.

The gene calls are TRBV28 and TRBJ2-7; 12 bases align to TRBD1. The CDR3 has 17 residues. Per the germline V gene, CDR1 is MDHEN and CDR2 is SYDVKM. With 10 bases clipped from V and 3 bases from J, the junction kept 16 bases outside the gene matches. CDR3 loop: CATQRDRGREGRYEQYF. The CDR3 region has the DNA TGTGCCACTCAAAGGGACAGGGGGCGCGAGGGGCGCTACGAGCAGTACTTC.

This chain links TRBV4-2 with TRBJ1-2, with a tentative D call TRBD1 (5 bases). CDR1 and CDR2 from the germline V gene are LGHNA and YNFKEQ. The CDR3 covers 15 residues. V was shortened by 7 bases and J by 2 bases, with 17 bases between the two germline ends. The CDR3 sequence: CASTLGGGRNYGYTF. CDR3 DNA sequence: TGTGCCAGCACCCTGGGGGGGGGAAGGAACTATGGCTACACCTTC.

The V gene is TRBV6-5, the J gene TRBJ2-1; D may be TRBD1 (5 bases). The CDR3 sequence is 14 residues long. CDR1 and CDR2 (germline): MNHEY, SVGAGI. Trimming pared 0 bases from V and 4 bases from J, leaving 7 bases between. CDR3 in amino acids: CASSYSGHYNEQFF. CDR3 sequence (DNA): TGTGCCAGCAGTTACTCGGGGCATTACAATGAGCAGTTCTTC.

The chain couples TRBV4-2 to TRBJ1-2, with D perhaps TRBD1 (6 bases). Trimming removed 0 bases from V and 7 bases from J, with 9 bases in between. Germline assignment: CDR1 LGHNA and CDR2 YNFKEQ. This CDR3 has 13 residues. DNA of the CDR3: TGTGCCAGCAGCCAAGATCTGGGGGCTGGCTACACCTTC. Its translation: CASSQDLGAGYTF.

The V call is TRBV30, the J call TRBJ2-5, with 10 bases identical to TRBD2. The CDR3 length is 16 residues. V trimming: 2 bases; J trimming: 5 bases; junction bases outside the gene matches: 11. The V gene's germline CDR1 is GTSNPN and CDR2 SVGIG (reference sequence). CDR3 sequence: CAWSPGLAGVRETQYF. CDR3 nucleotides: TGTGCCTGGAGTCCTGGGCTAGCGGGAGTTAGGGAGACCCAGTACTTC. Drawing the rest from reference TRBV30 and TRBJ2-5, the complete variable domain is SQTIHQWPATLVQPVGSPLSLECTVEGTSNPNLYWYRQAAGRGLQLLFYSVGIGQISSEVPQNLSASRPQDRQFILSSKKLLLSDSGFYLCAWSPGLAGVRETQYFGPGTRLLVL.

There are a few counts of this clone. The rearrangement uses TRBV6-1 and TRBJ1-4; D gene ambiguous. This CDR3 comprises 15 residues. V dropped 0 bases and J dropped 4 bases, with 9 bases sitting between them. CDR1 and CDR2 from the germline V gene are MNHNS and SASEGT. Here the CDR3 DNA reads TGTGCCAGCAGTGAAGCGCCGGGGTTTAATGAAAAACTGTTTTTT. This sequence encodes CASSEAPGFNEKLFF.

The chain recombines TRBV2 with TRBJ1-4, with D hard to call. This CDR3 has 14 residues. Germline loops: CDR1 SNHLY, CDR2 FYNNEI. Trimming took off 0 bases at V and 8 bases at J, with 10 bases between the two ends. CDR3 sequence (DNA): TGTGCCAGCAGTGAAGCAGACATTGGGGAAAAACTGTTTTTT. Translating it yields CASSEADIGEKLFF.

The V call is TRBV7-9, the J call TRBJ2-2; D unclear. Germline-derived CDR1 and CDR2 are SEHNR and FQNEAQ (reference sequence). V shed 2 bases and J shed 9 bases, with 25 bases lying between them. The length of the CDR3 is 18 residues. Here the CDR3 DNA reads TGTGCCAGCAGCTTATTGGAGTTTGGTGGGTGTCCCTTGCGGGAGCTGTTTTTT. This encodes CASSLLEFGGCPLRELFF.

The chain employs TRBV2 and TRBJ1-5, with TRBD1 matching 7 bases. The CDR3 has 14 residues. V was clipped by 4 bases and J by 5 bases; unmatched bases: 5. Germline V gene data show CDR1 as SNHLY and CDR2 as FYNNEI. The DNA for the CDR3 is TGTGCCAGCAGTGGAACAGGGGTAGATCAGCCCCAGCATTTT. This gives the protein CASSGTGVDQPQHF.

This clone was seen more than once but under ten times. The chain recombines TRBV5-1 with TRBJ1-6; D not resolved. Germline values: CDR1 SGHRS, CDR2 YFSETQ. Between the trimmed V and J ends, which lost 1 base and 6 bases, there was a span of 8 bases. The CDR3 loop spans 14 amino acids. DNA for the CDR3: TGCGCCAGCAGCTTGTACAACCGTAATTCACCCCTCCACTTT. Translated: CASSLYNRNSPLHF.

The J gene is TRBJ1-5, the V gene TRBV24-1; 8 bases map to TRBD1. V dropped 6 bases and J dropped 7; count of bases not matched to a gene: 13. Germline V lookup: CDR1 KGHDR, CDR2 SFDVKD. The CDR3 spans 16 residues. CDR3 bases: TGTGCCACCAGTCCCTCCGGGACAGGCACTTTCCAGCCCCAGCATTTT. Its translation: CATSPSGTGTFQPQHF.

The chain links TRBV11-2 to TRBJ2-5; maybe TRBD2 (5 bases). This CDR3 spans 15 amino acids. V was shortened by 2 bases and J by 5 bases, with 15 bases between the two germline ends. Germline lookup yields CDR1 SGHAT and CDR2 FQNNGV. CDR3 coding DNA: TGTGCCAGCAGCTTATTTTCCCCCCGAGGGGAGACCCAGTACTTC. As protein: CASSLFSPRGETQYF.

This chain links TRBV6-6 with TRBJ2-7; a possible D gene is TRBD2 (6 bases). Germline assignment: CDR1 MNHNY and CDR2 SVGAGI (reference sequence). CDR3 length equals 15 residues. V lost 7 bases, J lost 2 bases, and 18 bases lay in between. CDR3 sequence: CASTVRGAGPYEQYF. CDR3 sequence (DNA): TGTGCCAGCACCGTACGCGGGGCAGGCCCCTACGAGCAGTACTTC.

The chain employs TRBV18 and TRBJ1-1; 7 bases align to TRBD1. The length of the CDR3 is 13 residues. V lost 6 bases to trimming and J lost 1 base; unmatched junction nucleotides: 2. The germline V gene encodes CDR1 KGHSH and CDR2 LQKENI. CDR3 region: CASSTGENTEAFF. The CDR3 region has the DNA TGTGCCAGCTCCACAGGGGAGAACACTGAAGCTTTCTTT.

The rearrangement links TRBV3-1 (or the pseudogene TRBV3-2) to TRBJ2-1; D remains ambiguous. With 3 bases removed from V and 2 bases from J, the gap between germline ends came to 8 bases. Germline CDR1 is LGHDT and CDR2 is YNNKEL (reference sequence). This CDR3 spans 14 amino acids. The CDR3 DNA follows: TGTGCCAGCAGCCACGCGGCGACCTACAATGAGCAGTTCTTC. It is translated as CASSHAATYNEQFF.

V is TRBV19 and J is TRBJ2-1, with TRBD2 identical over 11 bases. This CDR3 comprises 15 residues. From germline, CDR1 is LNHDA and CDR2 SQIVND (reference sequence). Losses at the gene ends were 6 bases for V and 4 bases for J; bases not matched to a gene: 5. This CDR3 is CASRPGLAAYNEQFF. CDR3 bases: TGTGCCAGTAGGCCGGGACTAGCGGCATACAATGAGCAGTTCTTC.

The chain recombines TRBV7-8 with TRBJ2-2, with unresolved D. CDR1 is SGHVS and CDR2 is FQNEAQ in the germline V gene. Trimming shortened V by 3 bases and J by 0 bases, and 14 bases separated the two germline ends. The CDR3 spans 17 residues. The CDR3 here is CASSFGQAIANTGELFF. As DNA, the CDR3 is TGTGCCAGCAGCTTCGGCCAGGCAATAGCGAACACCGGGGAGCTGTTTTTT.

The chain carries TRBV11-2 and TRBJ2-7; D not certain. Germline CDR1 reads SGHAT; CDR2 reads FQNNGV. CDR3 length: 12 amino acids. Trimming pared 3 bases from V and 6 bases from J, leaving 9 bases between. The CDR3, as DNA: TGTGCCAGCAGCTTTACCCCGGGCGAGCAGTACTTC. Amino acids: CASSFTPGEQYF.